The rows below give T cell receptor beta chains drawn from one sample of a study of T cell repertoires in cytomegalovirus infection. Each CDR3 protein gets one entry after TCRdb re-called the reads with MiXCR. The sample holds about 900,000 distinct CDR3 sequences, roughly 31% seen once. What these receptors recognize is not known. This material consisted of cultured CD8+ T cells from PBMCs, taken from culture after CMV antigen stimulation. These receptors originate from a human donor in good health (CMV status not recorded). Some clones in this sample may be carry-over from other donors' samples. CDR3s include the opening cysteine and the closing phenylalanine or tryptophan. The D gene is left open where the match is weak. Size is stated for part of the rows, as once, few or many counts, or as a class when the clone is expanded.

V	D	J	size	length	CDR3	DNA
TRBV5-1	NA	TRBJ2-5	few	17	CASSLEQDRDTQETQYF	TGCGCCAGCAGCCTGGAACAGGACCGGGACACCCAAGAGACCCAGTACTTC
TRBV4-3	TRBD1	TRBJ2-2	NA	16	CASSPGTGTNTGELFF	TGCGCCAGCAGCCCGGGGACAGGGACGAACACCGGGGAGCTGTTTTTT
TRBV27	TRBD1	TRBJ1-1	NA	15	CASSLVHRGNTEAFF	TGTGCCAGCAGTTTAGTACACAGGGGGAACACTGAAGCTTTCTTT
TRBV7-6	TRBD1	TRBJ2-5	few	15	CASSQMGQAFETQYF	TGTGCCAGCAGCCAAATGGGACAGGCATTCGAAACCCAGTACTTC
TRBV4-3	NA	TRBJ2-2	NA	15	CASSQAGMGTGELFF	TGCGCCAGCAGCCAAGCAGGGATGGGCACCGGGGAGCTGTTTTTT
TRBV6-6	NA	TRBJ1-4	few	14	CASSYTDSNEKLFF	TGTGCCAGCAGTTACACGGACAGCAATGAAAAACTGTTTTTT
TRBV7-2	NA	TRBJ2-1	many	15	CASSPTRSSYNEQFF	TGTGCCAGCAGCCCAACTAGGAGCTCCTACAATGAGCAGTTCTTC
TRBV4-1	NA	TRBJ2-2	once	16	CASSQDSDSRTGELFF	TGCGCCAGCAGCCAAGATTCGGATAGCCGCACCGGGGAGCTGTTTTTT
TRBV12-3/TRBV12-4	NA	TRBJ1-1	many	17	CASSSFRADTQDTEAFF	TGTGCCAGCAGTTCATTCCGGGCCGATACCCAGGACACTGAAGCTTTCTTT
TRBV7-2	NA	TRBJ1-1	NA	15	CANSLARQGGTEAFF	TGTGCCAACAGCTTAGCGCGGCAGGGCGGGACTGAAGCTTTCTTT
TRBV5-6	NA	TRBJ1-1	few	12	CASSSRRTEAFF	TGTGCCAGCAGCTCACGCAGGACTGAAGCTTTCTTT
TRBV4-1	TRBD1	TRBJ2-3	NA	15	CASKPTGTGSDTQYF	TGCGCCAGCAAACCAACGGGGACAGGGTCAGATACGCAGTATTTT
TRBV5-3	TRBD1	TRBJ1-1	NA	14	CASSLDRGRAEAFF	TGTGCCAGCAGCTTAGACAGGGGCCGGGCTGAAGCTTTCTTT
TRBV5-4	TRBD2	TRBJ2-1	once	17	CASSLVALTGGYNEQFF	TGTGCCAGCAGCTTGGTGGCCCTAACGGGGGGGTACAATGAGCAGTTCTTC
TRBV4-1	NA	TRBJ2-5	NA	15	CASSQDVTFSKTQYF	TGCGCCAGCAGCCAAGATGTAACATTTTCGAAGACCCAGTACTTC
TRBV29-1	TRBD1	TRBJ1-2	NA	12	CSAQTGGHGYTF	TGCAGCGCCCAGACAGGGGGCCATGGCTACACCTTC
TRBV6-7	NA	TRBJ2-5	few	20	CASSYPRGTGRQGTKETQYF	TGTGCCAGCAGTTACCCGCGTGGTACAGGACGGCAAGGCACAAAAGAGACCCAGTACTTC
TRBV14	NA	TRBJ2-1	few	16	CASSQETGGHYNEQFF	TGTGCCAGCAGCCAAGAAACGGGGGGACATTACAATGAGCAGTTCTTC
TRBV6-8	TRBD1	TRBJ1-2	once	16	CASSYPGQHSNYGYTF	TGTGCCAGCAGTTACCCGGGACAGCATTCTAACTATGGCTACACCTTC
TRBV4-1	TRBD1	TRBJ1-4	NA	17	CGSSQRDRAPLNEKLFF	TGCGGCAGCAGCCAAAGGGACAGGGCCCCCCTTAATGAAAAACTGTTTTTT
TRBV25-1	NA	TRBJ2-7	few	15	CASSEGEASSYEQYF	TGTGCCAGCAGTGAAGGAGAGGCAAGCTCCTACGAGCAGTACTTC
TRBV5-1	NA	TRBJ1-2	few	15	CASSLKKDTNYGYTF	TGCGCCAGCAGCTTGAAAAAGGACACCAACTATGGCTACACCTTC
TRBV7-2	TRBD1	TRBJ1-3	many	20	CASSLTTGTGDLSSGNTIYF	TGTGCCAGCAGCCTTACGACCGGGACAGGGGACCTGAGCTCTGGAAACACCATATATTTT
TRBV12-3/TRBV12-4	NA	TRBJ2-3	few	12	CASSLEDISQYF	TGTGCCAGCAGTCTCGAGGACATTTCGCAGTATTTT
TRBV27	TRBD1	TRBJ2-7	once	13	CASMGQTSYEQHF	TGTGCCAGCATGGGACAGACCTCCTACGAGCAGCACTTC
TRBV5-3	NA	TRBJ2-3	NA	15	CARSFTGTSTDTQYF	TGTGCCAGAAGCTTTACAGGGACCTCCACAGATACGCAGTATTTT
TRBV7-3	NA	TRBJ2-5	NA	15	CASSSGHRYQETQYF	TGTGCCAGCAGCTCGGGACACAGGTACCAAGAGACCCAGTACTTC
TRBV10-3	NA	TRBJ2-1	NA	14	CAIRTGTQYNEQFF	TGTGCCATCAGGACCGGGACCCAGTACAATGAGCAGTTCTTC
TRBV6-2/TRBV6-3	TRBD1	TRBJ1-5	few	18	CASSYSTEDGDRAQPQHF	TGTGCCAGCAGTTACTCCACAGAGGATGGGGACAGGGCTCAGCCCCAGCATTTT
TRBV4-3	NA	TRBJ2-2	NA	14	CASSFRERAGELFF	TGCGCCAGCAGTTTCAGAGAGCGGGCCGGGGAGCTGTTTTTT